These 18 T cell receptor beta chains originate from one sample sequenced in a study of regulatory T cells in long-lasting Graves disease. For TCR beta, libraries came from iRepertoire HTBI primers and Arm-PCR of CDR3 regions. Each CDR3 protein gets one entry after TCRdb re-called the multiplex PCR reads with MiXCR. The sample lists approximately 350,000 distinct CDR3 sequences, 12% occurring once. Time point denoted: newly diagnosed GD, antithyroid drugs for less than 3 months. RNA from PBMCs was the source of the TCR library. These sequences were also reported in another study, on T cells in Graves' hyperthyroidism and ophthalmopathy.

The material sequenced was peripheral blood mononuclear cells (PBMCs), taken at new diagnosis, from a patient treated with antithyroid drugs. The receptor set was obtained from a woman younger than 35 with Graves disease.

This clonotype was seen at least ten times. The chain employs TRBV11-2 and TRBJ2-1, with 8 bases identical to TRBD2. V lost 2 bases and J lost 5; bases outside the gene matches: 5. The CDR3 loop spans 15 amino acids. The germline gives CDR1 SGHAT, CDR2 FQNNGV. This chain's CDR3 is CASSLRGAGDNEQFF. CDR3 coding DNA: TGTGCCAGCAGCTTAAGGGGAGCGGGAGACAATGAGCAGTTCTTC. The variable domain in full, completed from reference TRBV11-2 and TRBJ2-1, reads EAGVAQSPRYKIIEKRQSVAFWCNPISGHATLYWYQQILGQGPKLLIQFQNNGVVDDSQLPKDRFSAERLKGVDSTLKIQPAKLEDSAVYLCASSLRGAGDNEQFFGPGTRLTVL.

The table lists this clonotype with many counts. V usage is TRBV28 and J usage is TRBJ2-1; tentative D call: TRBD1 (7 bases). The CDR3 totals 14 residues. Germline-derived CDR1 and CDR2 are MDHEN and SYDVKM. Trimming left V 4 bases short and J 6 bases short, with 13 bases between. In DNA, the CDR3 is TGTGCCAGCAGTTCCGGAGGGGGCCCCAATGAGCAGTTCTTC. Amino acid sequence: CASSSGGGPNEQFF.

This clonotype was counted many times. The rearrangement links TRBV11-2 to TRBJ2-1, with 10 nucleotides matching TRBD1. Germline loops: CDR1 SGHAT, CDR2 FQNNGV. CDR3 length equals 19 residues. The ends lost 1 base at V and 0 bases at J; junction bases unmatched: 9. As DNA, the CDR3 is TGTGCCAGCAGCTTAGGGGGACAGGGGCGCCCAAGCTCCTACAATGAGCAGTTCTTC. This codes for CASSLGGQGRPSSYNEQFF.

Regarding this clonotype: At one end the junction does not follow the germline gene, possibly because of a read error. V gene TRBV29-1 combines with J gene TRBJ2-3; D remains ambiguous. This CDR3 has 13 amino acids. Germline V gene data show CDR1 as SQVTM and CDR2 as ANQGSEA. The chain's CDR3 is CGVGLGSTDTQYF. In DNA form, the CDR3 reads TGCGGCGTTGGGTTAGGAAGCACAGATACGCAGTATTTT.

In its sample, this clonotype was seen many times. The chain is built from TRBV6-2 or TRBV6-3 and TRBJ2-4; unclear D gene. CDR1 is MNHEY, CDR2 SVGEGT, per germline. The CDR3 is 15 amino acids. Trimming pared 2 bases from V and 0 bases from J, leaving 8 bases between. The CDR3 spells CASSYGKGAKNIQYF. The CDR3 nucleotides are TGTGCCAGCAGTTACGGGAAGGGAGCCAAAAACATTCAGTACTTC.

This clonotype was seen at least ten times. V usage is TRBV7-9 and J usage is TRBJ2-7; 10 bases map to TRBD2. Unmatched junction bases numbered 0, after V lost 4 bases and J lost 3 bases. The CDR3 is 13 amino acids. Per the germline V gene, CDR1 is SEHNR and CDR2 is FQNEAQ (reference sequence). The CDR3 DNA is TGTGCCAGCAGCTCTAGCGGGGGCTACGAGCAGTACGTC. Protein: CASSSSGGYEQYV.

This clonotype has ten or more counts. The CDR3 nucleotides are TGTGCCAGCAGCTCAATTCCCTCATGGGAGGAGACCCAGTACTTC. Translated, it gives CASSSIPSWEETQYF. This rearrangement joins TRBV7-9 to TRBJ2-5, with D possibly matching TRBD2 (5 bases). The CDR3 spans 15 residues. Germline CDR1 reads SEHNR; CDR2 reads FQNEAQ (reference sequence). The V end was cut by 4 bases, the J end by 5 bases, with 17 bases between. The full variable domain, in which reference TRBV7-9 and TRBJ2-5 provide the parts outside the CDR3, is DTGVSQNPRHKITKRGQNVTFRCDPISEHNRLYWYRQTLGQGPEFLTYFQNEAQLEKSRLLSDRFSAERPKGSFSTLEIQRTEQGDSAMYLCASSSIPSWEETQYFGPGTRLLVL.

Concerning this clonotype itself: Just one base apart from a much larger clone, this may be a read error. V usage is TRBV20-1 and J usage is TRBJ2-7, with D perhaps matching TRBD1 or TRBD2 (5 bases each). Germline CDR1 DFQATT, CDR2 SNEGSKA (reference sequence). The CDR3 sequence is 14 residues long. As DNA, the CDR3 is TGCAGTGTCGCGTTACAAGCAGGGACCTACGGGCAGTACGTC. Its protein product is CSVALQAGTYGQYV.

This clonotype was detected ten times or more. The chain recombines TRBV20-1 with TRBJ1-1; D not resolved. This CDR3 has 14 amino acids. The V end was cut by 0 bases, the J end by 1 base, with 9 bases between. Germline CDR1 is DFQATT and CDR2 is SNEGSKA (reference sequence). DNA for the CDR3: TGCAGTGCTAGAGAGGTCACCCGGAACACTGAAGCTTTCTTT. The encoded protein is CSAREVTRNTEAFF.

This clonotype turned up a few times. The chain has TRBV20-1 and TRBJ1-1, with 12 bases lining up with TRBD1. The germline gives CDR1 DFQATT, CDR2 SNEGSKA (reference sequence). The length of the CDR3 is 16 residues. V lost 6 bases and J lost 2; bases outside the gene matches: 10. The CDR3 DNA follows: TGCAGTGCCACCAATTCGGGACAGGGGGCAAACACTGAAGCTTTCTTT. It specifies CSATNSGQGANTEAFF.

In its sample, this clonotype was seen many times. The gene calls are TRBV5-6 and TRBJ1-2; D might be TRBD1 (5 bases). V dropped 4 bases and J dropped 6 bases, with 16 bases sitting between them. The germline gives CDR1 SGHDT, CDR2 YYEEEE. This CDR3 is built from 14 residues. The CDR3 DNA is TGTGCCAGCAGCCCGGCGACAGTCTTGCATGGCTACACCTTC. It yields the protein CASSPATVLHGYTF.

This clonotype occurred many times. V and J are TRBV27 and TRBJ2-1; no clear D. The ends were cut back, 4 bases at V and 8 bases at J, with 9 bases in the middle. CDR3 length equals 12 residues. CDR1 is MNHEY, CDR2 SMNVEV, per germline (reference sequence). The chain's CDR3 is CASSSWGHEQFF. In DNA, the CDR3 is TGTGCCAGCAGTTCTTGGGGTCATGAGCAGTTCTTC.

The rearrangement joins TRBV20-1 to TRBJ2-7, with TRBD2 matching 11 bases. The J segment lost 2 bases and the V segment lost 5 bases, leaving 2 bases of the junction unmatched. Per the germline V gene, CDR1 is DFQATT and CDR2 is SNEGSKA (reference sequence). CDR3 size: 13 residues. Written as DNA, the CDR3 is TGCAGTGCTGGGACTAGCGGTGCCTACGAGCAGTACTTC. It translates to CSAGTSGAYEQYF.

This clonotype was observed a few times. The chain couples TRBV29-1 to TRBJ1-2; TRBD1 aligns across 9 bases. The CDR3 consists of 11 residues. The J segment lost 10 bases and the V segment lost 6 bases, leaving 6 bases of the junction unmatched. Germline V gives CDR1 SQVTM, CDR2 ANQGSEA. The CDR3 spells CSVPDRGDYTF. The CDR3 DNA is TGCAGCGTCCCCGACAGGGGGGACTACACCTTC.

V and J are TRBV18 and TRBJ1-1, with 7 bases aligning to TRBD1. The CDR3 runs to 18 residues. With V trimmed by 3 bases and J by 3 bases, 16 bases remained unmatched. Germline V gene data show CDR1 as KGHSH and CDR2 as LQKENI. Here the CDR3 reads CASSPKGAATIKYTEAFF. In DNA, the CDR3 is TGTGCCAGCTCACCCAAGGGGGCTGCGACGATAAAATACACTGAAGCTTTCTTT.

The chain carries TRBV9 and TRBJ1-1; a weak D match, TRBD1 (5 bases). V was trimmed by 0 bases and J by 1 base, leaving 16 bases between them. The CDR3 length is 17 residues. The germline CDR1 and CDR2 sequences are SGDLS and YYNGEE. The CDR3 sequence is CASSVGAGRAGNTEAFF. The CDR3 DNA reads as TGTGCCAGCAGCGTAGGGGCAGGGAGAGCTGGGAACACTGAAGCTTTCTTT.

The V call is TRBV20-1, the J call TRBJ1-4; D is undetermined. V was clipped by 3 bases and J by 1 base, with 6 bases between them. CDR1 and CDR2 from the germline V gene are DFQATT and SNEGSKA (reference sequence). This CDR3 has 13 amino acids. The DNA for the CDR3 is TGCAGTGCTAGTCATAGAACTAATGAAAAACTGTTTTTT. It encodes CSASHRTNEKLFF.

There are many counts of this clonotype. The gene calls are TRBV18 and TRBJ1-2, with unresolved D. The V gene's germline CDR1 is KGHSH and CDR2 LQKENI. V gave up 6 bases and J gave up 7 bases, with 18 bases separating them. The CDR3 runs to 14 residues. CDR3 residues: CASSPSPVPLGYTF. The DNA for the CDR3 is TGTGCCAGCTCCCCTAGCCCGGTACCCCTTGGCTACACCTTC.